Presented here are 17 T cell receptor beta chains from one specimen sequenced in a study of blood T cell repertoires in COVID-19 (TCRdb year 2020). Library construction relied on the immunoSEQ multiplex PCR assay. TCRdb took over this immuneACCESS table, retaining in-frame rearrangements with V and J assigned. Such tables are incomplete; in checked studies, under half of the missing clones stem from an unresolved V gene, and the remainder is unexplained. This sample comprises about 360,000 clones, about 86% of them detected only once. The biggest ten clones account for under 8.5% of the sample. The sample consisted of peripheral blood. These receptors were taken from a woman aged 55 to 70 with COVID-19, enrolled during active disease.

The CDR3 is CASSDRGTMNTEAFF. The CDR3 nucleotides are TGCGCCAGCAGTGATCGGGGTACCATGAACACTGAAGCTTTCTTT. The genes are TRBV10-2 and TRBJ1-1; D is unresolved. With 3 bases removed from V and 0 bases from J, the gap between germline ends came to 11 bases. CDR3 length: 15 residues. The germline CDR1 and CDR2 sequences are WSHSY and SAAADI.

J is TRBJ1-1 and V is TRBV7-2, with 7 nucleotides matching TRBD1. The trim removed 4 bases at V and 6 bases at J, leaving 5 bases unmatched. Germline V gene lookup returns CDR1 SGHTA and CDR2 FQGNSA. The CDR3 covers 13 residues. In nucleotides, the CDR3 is TGTGCCAGCAGCTCGAGGGGGCGCGCTGAAGCTTTCTTT. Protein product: CASSSRGRAEAFF.

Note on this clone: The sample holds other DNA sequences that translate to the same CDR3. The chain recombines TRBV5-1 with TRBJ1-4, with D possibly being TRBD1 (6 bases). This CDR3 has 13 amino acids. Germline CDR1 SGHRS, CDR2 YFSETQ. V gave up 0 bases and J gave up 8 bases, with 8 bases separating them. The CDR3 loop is CASSLGQGEKLFF. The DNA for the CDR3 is TGCGCCAGCAGCTTGGGGCAGGGGGAAAAACTGTTTTTT.

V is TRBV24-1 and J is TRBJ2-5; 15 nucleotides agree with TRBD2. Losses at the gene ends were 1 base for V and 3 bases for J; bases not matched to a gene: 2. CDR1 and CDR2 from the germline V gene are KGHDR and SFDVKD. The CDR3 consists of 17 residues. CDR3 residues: CATSDFGTSGGKETQYF. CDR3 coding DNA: TGTGCCACCAGTGATTTTGGGACTAGCGGGGGGAAAGAGACCCAGTACTTC.

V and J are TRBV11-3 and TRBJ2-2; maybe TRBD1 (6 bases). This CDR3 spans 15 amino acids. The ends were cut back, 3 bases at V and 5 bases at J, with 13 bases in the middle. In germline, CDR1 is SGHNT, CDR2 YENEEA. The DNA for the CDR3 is TGTGCCAGCAGCTTTTGGCAGGGGATGACCGGGGAGCTGTTTTTT. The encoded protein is CASSFWQGMTGELFF.

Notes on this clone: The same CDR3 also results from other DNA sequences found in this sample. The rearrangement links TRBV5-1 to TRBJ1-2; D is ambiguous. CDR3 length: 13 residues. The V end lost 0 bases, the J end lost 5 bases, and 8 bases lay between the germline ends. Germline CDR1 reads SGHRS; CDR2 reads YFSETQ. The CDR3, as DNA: TGCGCCAGCAGCTTGGACAGTTCTTATGGCTACACCTTC. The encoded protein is CASSLDSSYGYTF. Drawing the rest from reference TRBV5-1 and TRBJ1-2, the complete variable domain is KAGVTQTPRYLIKTRGQQVTLSCSPISGHRSVSWYQQTPGQGLQFLFEYFSETQRNKGNFPGRFSGRQFSNSRSEMNVSTLELGDSALYLCASSLDSSYGYTFGSGTRLTVV.

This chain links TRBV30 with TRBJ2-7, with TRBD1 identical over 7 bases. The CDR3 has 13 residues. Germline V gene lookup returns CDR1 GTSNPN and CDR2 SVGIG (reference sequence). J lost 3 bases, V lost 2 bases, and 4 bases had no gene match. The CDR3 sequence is CAWSSTGVYEQYF. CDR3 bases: TGTGCCTGGAGTTCAACAGGGGTCTACGAGCAGTACTTC.

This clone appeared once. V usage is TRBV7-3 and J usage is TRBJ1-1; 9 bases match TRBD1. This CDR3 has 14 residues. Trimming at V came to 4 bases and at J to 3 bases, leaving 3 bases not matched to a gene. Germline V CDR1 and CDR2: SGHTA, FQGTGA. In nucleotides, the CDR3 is TGTGCCAGCAGCTCGGGACAGGGCGACACTGAAGCTTTCTTT. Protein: CASSSGQGDTEAFF. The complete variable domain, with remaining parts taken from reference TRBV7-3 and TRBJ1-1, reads GAGVSQTPSNKVTEKGKYVELRCDPISGHTALYWYRQSLGQGPEFLIYFQGTGAADDSGLPNDRFFAVRPEGSVSTLKIQRTERGDSAVYLCASSSGQGDTEAFFGQGTRLTVV.

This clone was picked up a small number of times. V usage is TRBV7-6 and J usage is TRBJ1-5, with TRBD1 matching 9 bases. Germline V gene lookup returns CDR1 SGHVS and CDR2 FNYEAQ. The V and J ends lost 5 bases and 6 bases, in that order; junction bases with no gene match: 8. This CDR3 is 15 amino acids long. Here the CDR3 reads CASSARQGVGQPQHF. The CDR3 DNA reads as TGTGCCAGCAGCGCGAGACAGGGGGTCGGTCAGCCCCAGCATTTT.

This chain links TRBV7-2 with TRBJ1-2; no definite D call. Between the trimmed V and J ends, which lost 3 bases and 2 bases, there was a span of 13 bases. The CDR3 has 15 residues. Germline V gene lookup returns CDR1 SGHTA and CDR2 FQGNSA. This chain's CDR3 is CASSFSPGGNYGYTF. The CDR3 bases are TGTGCCAGCAGCTTCTCTCCGGGAGGAAACTATGGCTACACCTTC.

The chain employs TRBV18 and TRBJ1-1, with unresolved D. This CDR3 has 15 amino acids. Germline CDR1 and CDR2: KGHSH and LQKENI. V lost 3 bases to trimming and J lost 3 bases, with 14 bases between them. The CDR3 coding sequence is TGTGCCAGCTCACCCCAACCGGGAGAGTACACTGAAGCTTTCTTT. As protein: CASSPQPGEYTEAFF.

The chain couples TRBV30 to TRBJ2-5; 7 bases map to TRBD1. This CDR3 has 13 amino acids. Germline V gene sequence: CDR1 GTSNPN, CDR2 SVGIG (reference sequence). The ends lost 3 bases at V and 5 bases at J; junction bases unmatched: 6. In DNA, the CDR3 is TGTGCCTGGAGCATGGGGACAGTCGAGACCCAGTACTTC. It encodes CAWSMGTVETQYF.

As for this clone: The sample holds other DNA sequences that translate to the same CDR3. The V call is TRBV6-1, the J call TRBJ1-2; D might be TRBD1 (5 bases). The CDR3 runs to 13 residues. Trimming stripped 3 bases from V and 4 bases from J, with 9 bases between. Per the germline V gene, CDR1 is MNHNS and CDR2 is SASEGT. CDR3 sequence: CASSERQGYGYTF. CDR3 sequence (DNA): TGTGCCAGCAGTGAGAGGCAGGGCTATGGCTACACCTTC.

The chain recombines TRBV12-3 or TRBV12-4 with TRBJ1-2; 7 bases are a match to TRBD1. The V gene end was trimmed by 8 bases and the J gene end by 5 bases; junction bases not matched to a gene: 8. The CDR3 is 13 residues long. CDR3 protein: CASAGQLTYGYTF. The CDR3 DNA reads TGTGCCAGCGCGGGACAGCTTACTTATGGCTACACCTTC.

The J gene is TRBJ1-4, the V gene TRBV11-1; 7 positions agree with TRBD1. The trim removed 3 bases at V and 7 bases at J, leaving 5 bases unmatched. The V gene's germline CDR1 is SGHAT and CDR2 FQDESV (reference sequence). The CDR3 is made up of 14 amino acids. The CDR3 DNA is TGTGCCAGCAGCTTTACAGGGGCCGGTGAAAAACTGTTTTTT. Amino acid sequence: CASSFTGAGEKLFF.

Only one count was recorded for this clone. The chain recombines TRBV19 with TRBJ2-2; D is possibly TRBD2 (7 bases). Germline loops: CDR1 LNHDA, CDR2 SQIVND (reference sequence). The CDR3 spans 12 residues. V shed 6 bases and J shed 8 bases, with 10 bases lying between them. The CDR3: CASRGGRGELFF. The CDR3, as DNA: TGTGCCAGTAGGGGGGGGCGAGGGGAGCTGTTTTTT.

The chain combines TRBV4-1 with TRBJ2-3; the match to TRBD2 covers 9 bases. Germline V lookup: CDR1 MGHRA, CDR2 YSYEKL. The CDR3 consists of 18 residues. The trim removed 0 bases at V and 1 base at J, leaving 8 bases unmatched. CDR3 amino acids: CASSQESTSGARTDTQYF. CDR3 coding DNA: TGCGCCAGCAGCCAAGAGTCGACTAGCGGTGCCCGCACAGATACGCAGTATTTT.